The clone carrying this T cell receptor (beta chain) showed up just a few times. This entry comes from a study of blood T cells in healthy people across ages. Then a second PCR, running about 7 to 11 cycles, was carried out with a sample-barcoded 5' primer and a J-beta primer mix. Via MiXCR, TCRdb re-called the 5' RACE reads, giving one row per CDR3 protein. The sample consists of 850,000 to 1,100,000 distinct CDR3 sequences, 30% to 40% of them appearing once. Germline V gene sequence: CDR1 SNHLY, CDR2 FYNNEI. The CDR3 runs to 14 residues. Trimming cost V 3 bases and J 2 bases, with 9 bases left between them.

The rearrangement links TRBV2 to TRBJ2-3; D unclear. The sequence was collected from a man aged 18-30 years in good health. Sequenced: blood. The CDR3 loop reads CASSELRNTDTQYF. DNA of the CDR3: TGTGCCAGCAGTGAGCTAAGGAACACAGATACGCAGTATTTT.